The rows below give T cell receptor beta chains drawn from one sample of a study of identifying expanded T cells in peripheral blood. Some clones are missing from TCRdb's copy, which holds only in-frame ones; the method was immunoSEQ multiplex PCR. The repertoire holds around 84,000 clones, with 70% to 90% as singletons. The material sequenced was blood. The receptors were gathered from a person aged 18-69 years in good health. Each CDR3 is given with its conserved first and last residue. Each record gives: CDR3 DNA, CDR3 protein, D gene, J gene, clone size, V gene. The D gene is left open where the match is weak. Clone size is stated in some rows and not others, as once, few, many or a class when expanded.

cdr3_nt: TGTGCCAGCAGCTCGGGACCCCCCATGCGCGAGCAGTACTTC
cdr3_aa: CASSSGPPMREQYF
d_call: .
j_call: TRBJ2-7
clone_size: .
v_call: TRBV7-2

cdr3_nt: TGTGCCACTACCATGACCGGGTATCAGCCCCAGCATTTT
cdr3_aa: CATTMTGYQPQHF
d_call: .
j_call: TRBJ1-5
clone_size: once
v_call: TRBV6-1

cdr3_nt: TGTGCCAGCAGCTTGGGGTCCAACAATCAGCCCCAGCATTTT
cdr3_aa: CASSLGSNNQPQHF
d_call: .
j_call: TRBJ1-5
clone_size: .
v_call: TRBV5-8

cdr3_nt: TGCGCCAGCAGCCTCCAGGGAGGTGACACTGAAGCTTTCTTT
cdr3_aa: CASSLQGGDTEAFF
d_call: .
j_call: TRBJ1-1
clone_size: .
v_call: TRBV5-1

cdr3_nt: TGTGCCAGCAGCTTGGTAGGGGTAAAGGCTTTCTTT
cdr3_aa: CASSLVGVKAFF
d_call: .
j_call: TRBJ1-1
clone_size: .
v_call: TRBV5-6

cdr3_nt: TGCGCCAGCAGCTTGGCCTTGGGGGAGACCCAGTACTTC
cdr3_aa: CASSLALGETQYF
d_call: .
j_call: TRBJ2-5
clone_size: .
v_call: TRBV5-1

cdr3_nt: TGTGCCAGCAGCCCCGGGGCAGGGGAAGAGACCCAGTACTTC
cdr3_aa: CASSPGAGEETQYF
d_call: .
j_call: TRBJ2-5
clone_size: .
v_call: TRBV7-3

cdr3_nt: TGTGCCAGCAGCTTGGGCAGTATCGGGACAGGGCGAGGCGAGCAGTACTTC
cdr3_aa: CASSLGSIGTGRGEQYF
d_call: TRBD1
j_call: TRBJ2-7
clone_size: .
v_call: TRBV7-9

cdr3_nt: TGTGCCAGCACTAGCGGGAGAGGGGAGCAGTTCTTC
cdr3_aa: CASTSGRGEQFF
d_call: TRBD2
j_call: TRBJ2-1
clone_size: .
v_call: TRBV7-9

cdr3_nt: TGTGCCAGTAGTATCCGACGACCCGTGAACACTGAAGCTTTCTTT
cdr3_aa: CASSIRRPVNTEAFF
d_call: .
j_call: TRBJ1-1
clone_size: .
v_call: TRBV19

cdr3_nt: TGTGCCAGCAGTCAGGGGAGCAGCAATCAGCCCCAGCATTTT
cdr3_aa: CASSQGSSNQPQHF
d_call: .
j_call: TRBJ1-5
clone_size: few
v_call: TRBV27

cdr3_nt: TGTGCCAGTAGTCGTGCCGGGGCAGGATTAGGAAATGAGCAGTTCTTC
cdr3_aa: CASSRAGAGLGNEQFF
d_call: .
j_call: TRBJ2-1
clone_size: .
v_call: TRBV19

cdr3_nt: TGTGCCAGCAGCCCTACCGGGGGGGAGACCCAGTACTTC
cdr3_aa: CASSPTGGETQYF
d_call: TRBD2
j_call: TRBJ2-5
clone_size: .
v_call: TRBV7-2

cdr3_nt: TGTGCCAGCAGCCCCCTACGTGGGGTAGAGACTGAAGCTTTCTTT
cdr3_aa: CASSPLRGVETEAFF
d_call: .
j_call: TRBJ1-1
clone_size: .
v_call: TRBV7-9

cdr3_nt: TGTGCCAGCAGCCCTACAGGACAGGCTAAATCACCCCTCCACTTT
cdr3_aa: CASSPTGQAKSPLHF
d_call: TRBD1
j_call: TRBJ1-6
clone_size: .
v_call: TRBV27

cdr3_nt: TGTGCCAGTAGTCACCAAAGAAACAGGGTAGAGGCCCGTGGAAAACTGTTTTTT
cdr3_aa: CASSHQRNRVEARGKLFF
d_call: .
j_call: TRBJ1-4
clone_size: .
v_call: TRBV19

cdr3_nt: TGTGCCAGCAGCGACACAGGGAGCTCCTACAATGAGCAGTTCTTC
cdr3_aa: CASSDTGSSYNEQFF
d_call: .
j_call: TRBJ2-1
clone_size: once
v_call: TRBV9

cdr3_nt: TGTGCCAGCAGCCCCATGGGCAGTCGCTCATACAATGAGCAGTTCTTC
cdr3_aa: CASSPMGSRSYNEQFF
d_call: .
j_call: TRBJ2-1
clone_size: .
v_call: TRBV5-4

cdr3_nt: TGTGCCAGCAGGGACGATTTACAGCCCCAGCATTTT
cdr3_aa: CASRDDLQPQHF
d_call: .
j_call: TRBJ1-5
clone_size: .
v_call: TRBV2

cdr3_nt: TGTGCCAGCAGTGAAGTTGGGGCGGTTAAAAACATTCAGTACTTC
cdr3_aa: CASSEVGAVKNIQYF
d_call: .
j_call: TRBJ2-4
clone_size: .
v_call: TRBV2

cdr3_nt: TGTGCCAGCAGCGTTCTAGCGGGCAATGAGCAGTTCTTC
cdr3_aa: CASSVLAGNEQFF
d_call: TRBD2
j_call: TRBJ2-1
clone_size: .
v_call: TRBV9

cdr3_nt: TGCAGCGTTGTTGGCACTGAAGCTTTCTTT
cdr3_aa: CSVVGTEAFF
d_call: .
j_call: TRBJ1-1
clone_size: few
v_call: TRBV29-1

cdr3_nt: TGTGCCAGCAGTTTGGTACAGGGGGCTGGAGAGACTGAAGCTTTCTTT
cdr3_aa: CASSLVQGAGETEAFF
d_call: TRBD1
j_call: TRBJ1-1
clone_size: .
v_call: TRBV5-8

cdr3_nt: TGTGCCTGGAGTATGTTTGGAAACACCATATATTTT
cdr3_aa: CAWSMFGNTIYF
d_call: .
j_call: TRBJ1-3
clone_size: .
v_call: TRBV30

cdr3_nt: TGTGCCAGTATGCGGTCTGGGGCCAACGTCCTGACTTTC
cdr3_aa: CASMRSGANVLTF
d_call: .
j_call: TRBJ2-6
clone_size: .
v_call: TRBV19

cdr3_nt: TGTGCCAGCAGCCGCGACAGATACGAGCAGTACTTC
cdr3_aa: CASSRDRYEQYF
d_call: .
j_call: TRBJ2-7
clone_size: once
v_call: TRBV7-6

cdr3_nt: TGTGCCAGCAGCTTACAGGGGACAAATTCACCCCTCCACTTT
cdr3_aa: CASSLQGTNSPLHF
d_call: TRBD1
j_call: TRBJ1-6
clone_size: .
v_call: TRBV5-4

cdr3_nt: TGTGCTAGTGGTTTGGTACCCGGGACCCTCACAGATACGCAGTATTTT
cdr3_aa: CASGLVPGTLTDTQYF
d_call: .
j_call: TRBJ2-3
clone_size: .
v_call: TRBV12-5

cdr3_nt: TGTGCCAGCATATCACTTAGGGGGAACACCGGGGAGCTGTTTTTT
cdr3_aa: CASISLRGNTGELFF
d_call: .
j_call: TRBJ2-2
clone_size: .
v_call: TRBV2

cdr3_nt: TGTGCCTGGAGTGCACAAGATCAGCCCCAGCATTTT
cdr3_aa: CAWSAQDQPQHF
d_call: .
j_call: TRBJ1-5
clone_size: few
v_call: TRBV30

cdr3_nt: TGTGCCAGCAGTGTCGGGGAGGGGCTGGCTTTCTTT
cdr3_aa: CASSVGEGLAFF
d_call: .
j_call: TRBJ1-1
clone_size: once
v_call: TRBV6-1

cdr3_nt: TGTGCCAGCAGTTACCGAACGGGAAAACTGTTTTTT
cdr3_aa: CASSYRTGKLFF
d_call: .
j_call: TRBJ1-4
clone_size: .
v_call: TRBV6-6

cdr3_nt: TGTGCCAGCAGCTTAGAAGGGTGGCAGGGGAAAACTGAAGCTTTCTTT
cdr3_aa: CASSLEGWQGKTEAFF
d_call: .
j_call: TRBJ1-1
clone_size: .
v_call: TRBV7-9

cdr3_nt: TGTGCCAGCAGCGCGGGGGGTTTTACTGAAGCTTTCTTT
cdr3_aa: CASSAGGFTEAFF
d_call: .
j_call: TRBJ1-1
clone_size: .
v_call: TRBV5-6

cdr3_nt: TGTGCCACCAGCAGAGATGTCCAGGGGGCACAGTCTGGAAACACCATATATTTT
cdr3_aa: CATSRDVQGAQSGNTIYF
d_call: TRBD1
j_call: TRBJ1-3
clone_size: .
v_call: TRBV15

cdr3_nt: TGCGCCAGCAGCTCCGACGGGGTTACCTACGAGCAGTACTTC
cdr3_aa: CASSSDGVTYEQYF
d_call: .
j_call: TRBJ2-7
clone_size: once
v_call: TRBV5-1

cdr3_nt: TGTGCCAGCTCACCTTCGGGGGGGCAAGCGTATGGCTACACCTTC
cdr3_aa: CASSPSGGQAYGYTF
d_call: .
j_call: TRBJ1-2
clone_size: .
v_call: TRBV18

cdr3_nt: TGCAGTGCTAGTGAAGAGACCCAGTACTTC
cdr3_aa: CSASEETQYF
d_call: .
j_call: TRBJ2-5
clone_size: .
v_call: TRBV20-1

cdr3_nt: TGTGCCAGCTCACCAAGAGATAGCAGTGGCACTGAAGCTTTCTTT
cdr3_aa: CASSPRDSSGTEAFF
d_call: .
j_call: TRBJ1-1
clone_size: .
v_call: TRBV18

cdr3_nt: TGTGCCAGCAGTCCTAACAGGGGTCGGGTTGAAAAACTGTTTTTT
cdr3_aa: CASSPNRGRVEKLFF
d_call: TRBD1
j_call: TRBJ1-4
clone_size: .
v_call: TRBV27

cdr3_nt: TGCGCCAGCAGCTTCCGACTACTGACAGGGGGCGACGAGCAGTACTTC
cdr3_aa: CASSFRLLTGGDEQYF
d_call: TRBD1
j_call: TRBJ2-7
clone_size: .
v_call: TRBV5-1

cdr3_nt: TGTGCCAGCAGCTTAAGGACAGGGGGACATGGCTACACCTTC
cdr3_aa: CASSLRTGGHGYTF
d_call: TRBD1
j_call: TRBJ1-2
clone_size: few
v_call: TRBV5-5

cdr3_nt: TGTGCCAGCTCACCACCAGGCGGGGGGTCCTCCTACGAGCAGTACTTC
cdr3_aa: CASSPPGGGSSYEQYF
d_call: TRBD2
j_call: TRBJ2-7
clone_size: once
v_call: TRBV18

cdr3_nt: TGTGCCAGCAGCGGGAAAAGCGAATTCGCGAACACCGGGGAGCTGTTTTTT
cdr3_aa: CASSGKSEFANTGELFF
d_call: .
j_call: TRBJ2-2
clone_size: .
v_call: TRBV9

cdr3_nt: TGTGCCAGCAGCAGGGACAGCTACGAGCAGTACTTC
cdr3_aa: CASSRDSYEQYF
d_call: TRBD1
j_call: TRBJ2-7
clone_size: .
v_call: TRBV13

cdr3_nt: TGTGCCAGCAGGGAGGTAGGGGATATAAGGTCACCCCTCCACTTT
cdr3_aa: CASREVGDIRSPLHF
d_call: .
j_call: TRBJ1-6
clone_size: few
v_call: TRBV2